What follows are 21 T cell receptor beta chains derived from one specimen sequenced in a study of cytomegalovirus exposure and HLA in healthy donors. This table comes from immunoSEQ multiplex PCR, and its TCRdb copy is limited to in-frame clones, with some not included. The table has some 180,000 clones, around 86% seen once; the top ten hold roughly 6.6%. The material sequenced was PBMCs. These receptors were obtained from a man aged 25 to 40 in good health and CMV-seropositive.

The chain carries TRBV5-6 and TRBJ2-2; unclear D gene. This CDR3 region has 13 residues. The germline V and J ends were trimmed by 3 bases and 9 bases, with 12 bases remaining between them. Germline V lookup: CDR1 SGHDT, CDR2 YYEEEE. The CDR3, as DNA: TGTGCCAGCAGCTCCACAATCGGGTGGGAGCTGTTTTTT. Protein product: CASSSTIGWELFF.

The J gene is TRBJ1-3, the V gene TRBV29-1, with a possible D match to TRBD1 (5 bases). V dropped 6 bases and J dropped 2 bases, with 14 bases sitting between them. This CDR3 is 14 amino acids long. Germline CDR1 SQVTM, CDR2 ANQGSEA. CDR3 coding DNA: TGCAGCGTGGGCGTGGGGCCTGCTGGAAACACCATATATTTT. Its protein product is CSVGVGPAGNTIYF. Supplemented by reference TRBV29-1 and TRBJ1-3, the full variable domain reads SAVISQKPSRDICQRGTSLTIQCQVDSQVTMMFWYRQQPGQSLTLIATANQGSEATYESGFVIDKFPISRPNLTFSTLTVSNMSPEDSSIYLCSVGVGPAGNTIYFGEGSWLTVV.

The V call is TRBV28, the J call TRBJ2-2, with D possibly matching TRBD1 (7 bases). Trimming removed 2 bases at V and 9 bases at J, with 19 bases between. Germline-derived CDR1 and CDR2 are MDHEN and SYDVKM. CDR3 length equals 16 residues. This chain's CDR3 is CASSLQGGTSIRELFF. The CDR3 DNA sequence: TGTGCCAGCAGTTTACAGGGGGGTACAAGTATCCGGGAGCTGTTTTTT.

The V and J genes are TRBV7-9 and TRBJ2-5, with a weak D call TRBD2 (6 bases). Germline assignment: CDR1 SEHNR and CDR2 FQNEAQ (reference sequence). The CDR3 extends over 15 amino acids. V was pared by 4 bases and J by 3 bases, with 15 bases between. CDR3 sequence: CASSWGRQPKETQYF. The CDR3 DNA follows: TGTGCCAGCAGCTGGGGGAGGCAGCCGAAAGAGACCCAGTACTTC. Looking up the rest from reference TRBV7-9 and TRBJ2-5 gives the full variable domain: DTGVSQNPRHKITKRGQNVTFRCDPISEHNRLYWYRQTLGQGPEFLTYFQNEAQLEKSRLLSDRFSAERPKGSFSTLEIQRTEQGDSAMYLCASSWGRQPKETQYFGPGTRLLVL.

This chain connects TRBV7-9 to TRBJ2-3; no reliable D call. Germline V lookup: CDR1 SEHNR, CDR2 FQNEAQ (reference sequence). CDR3 length: 15 amino acids. With 4 bases removed from V and 2 bases from J, the gap between germline ends came to 13 bases. The CDR3 nucleotides read TGTGCCAGCAGCTACGGAGATTCTTACACAGATACGCAGTATTTT. It is translated as CASSYGDSYTDTQYF.

The DNA of the CDR3 is TGCGCCACCATACACACCCCGGGGTCGCGGGAAAAAGGGGTTTACGAGCAGTACTTC. It encodes CATIHTPGSREKGVYEQYF. The chain carries TRBV10-1 and TRBJ2-7; possibly TRBD2 for D (6 bases). The germline V gene has CDR1 WNHNN and CDR2 SYGVQD (reference sequence). V lost 10 bases to trimming and J lost 4 bases, with 35 bases between them. The CDR3 totals 19 residues.

A single count supports this clone. The J gene is TRBJ1-2, the V gene TRBV11-1; a weak D match, TRBD1 (6 bases). Between the trimmed V and J ends, which lost 4 bases and 6 bases, there was a span of 9 bases. The CDR3 totals 12 residues. The germline V gene has CDR1 SGHAT and CDR2 FQDESV (reference sequence). Here the CDR3 reads CASSYTGNGYTF. The CDR3 coding sequence is TGTGCCAGCAGCTACACAGGGAATGGCTACACCTTC.

The V and J genes are TRBV15 and TRBJ2-4, with D unresolved. V was trimmed by 6 bases and J by 0 bases, leaving 12 bases between them. The CDR3 is 15 residues long. The germline CDR1 and CDR2 sequences are LNHNV and YYDKDF (reference sequence). The CDR3: CATSGRDLAKNIQYF. DNA of the CDR3: TGTGCCACCAGTGGCCGAGATCTAGCCAAAAACATTCAGTACTTC.

The V gene is TRBV28, the J gene TRBJ1-5; the D gene is possibly TRBD1 (6 bases). The V gene's germline CDR1 is MDHEN and CDR2 SYDVKM. The germline V and J ends were trimmed by 8 bases and 1 base, with 9 bases remaining between them. CDR3 length: 13 amino acids. The CDR3 DNA reads as TGTGCCAGCGGAACAGGGAGCAATCAGCCCCAGCATTTT. It codes for CASGTGSNQPQHF.

J is TRBJ2-7 and V is TRBV6-1; no reliable D call. V lost 2 bases and J lost 6, with 11 bases in between. The CDR3 is made up of 13 amino acids. Germline CDR1 reads MNHNS; CDR2 reads SASEGT. CDR3 in amino acids: CASSEYATTEQYF. DNA for the CDR3: TGTGCCAGCAGTGAATATGCGACGACCGAGCAGTACTTC.

The J gene is TRBJ2-1, the V gene TRBV2; 8 bases are a match to TRBD2. The V segment lost 5 bases and the J segment 8 bases; nucleotides outside the gene matches: 8. Germline CDR1 reads SNHLY; CDR2 reads FYNNEI. The CDR3 is 14 residues long. CDR3 region: CASSWAGGVDEQFF. The CDR3 DNA sequence: TGTGCCAGCAGTTGGGCGGGGGGCGTGGATGAGCAGTTCTTC.

This clone has just one count. The rearrangement uses TRBV7-2 and TRBJ2-7; D is unclear. This CDR3 spans 12 amino acids. V lost 4 bases and J lost 6, with 10 bases in between. Germline V CDR1 and CDR2: SGHTA, FQGNSA. CDR3 protein: CASSYRSREQYF. The CDR3 DNA is TGTGCCAGCAGCTACCGCAGCCGCGAGCAGTACTTC.

The V call is TRBV6-5, the J call TRBJ1-5, with TRBD1 identical over 8 bases. There are 15 residues in the CDR3. Trimming at V came to 6 bases and at J to 6 bases, leaving 10 bases not matched to a gene. Looked up from germline, CDR1 is MNHEY and CDR2 is SVGAGI. The CDR3 loop reads CASRDRAGGSQPQHF. The CDR3 region has the DNA TGTGCCAGCAGGGACAGGGCGGGGGGAAGTCAGCCCCAGCATTTT.

This chain connects TRBV7-6 to TRBJ2-2; D remains unclear. Looked up from germline, CDR1 is SGHVS and CDR2 is FNYEAQ. The CDR3 totals 15 residues. Trimming shortened V by 4 bases and J by 1 base, and 10 bases separated the two germline ends. The CDR3 DNA follows: TGTGCCAGCAGCTCCGTCGCGTTGAACACCGGGGAGCTGTTTTTT. Translating it yields CASSSVALNTGELFF.

This chain uses TRBV9 with TRBJ2-5; 8 bases are a match to TRBD2. After removal of 3 bases from V and 5 bases from J, the junction contained 6 bases not matched to a gene. The V gene's germline CDR1 is SGDLS and CDR2 YYNGEE. The CDR3 runs to 14 residues. This CDR3 reads CASSGTSGVETQYF. For the CDR3, the DNA is TGTGCCAGCAGCGGAACTAGCGGTGTGGAGACCCAGTACTTC.

This chain uses TRBV19 with TRBJ1-5; 7 bases are shared with TRBD1. This CDR3 is 15 amino acids long. With V trimmed by 3 bases and J by 7 bases, 9 bases remained unmatched. Germline V gene data show CDR1 as LNHDA and CDR2 as SQIVND (reference sequence). The chain's CDR3 is CASSMETGRRQPQHF. In DNA, the CDR3 is TGTGCCAGTAGTATGGAGACAGGGCGGCGGCAGCCCCAGCATTTT.

The chain links TRBV5-1 to TRBJ2-7; 11 bases fit TRBD2. V was clipped by 4 bases and J by 4 bases; unmatched bases: 10. The CDR3 is made up of 16 amino acids. Germline CDR1 and CDR2: SGHRS and YFSETQ. The CDR3 reads CASSTPGSGRGYEQYF. The CDR3 DNA sequence: TGCGCCAGCAGCACCCCCGGTAGCGGGAGGGGATACGAGCAGTACTTC. Full variable domain (rest looked up from reference TRBV5-1 and TRBJ2-7): KAGVTQTPRYLIKTRGQQVTLSCSPISGHRSVSWYQQTPGQGLQFLFEYFSETQRNKGNFPGRFSGRQFSNSRSEMNVSTLELGDSALYLCASSTPGSGRGYEQYFGPGTRLTVT.

The chain is built from TRBV6-5 and TRBJ1-2; 11 bases fit TRBD1. Germline CDR1 MNHEY, CDR2 SVGAGI. V was clipped by 4 bases and J by 7 bases; unmatched bases: 8. This CDR3 comprises 15 residues. Here the CDR3 reads CASSWTGGIERGYTF. The CDR3, as DNA: TGTGCCAGCAGTTGGACAGGGGGCATTGAACGTGGCTACACCTTC.

J is TRBJ2-7 and V is TRBV11-3; 8 bases are a match to TRBD2. V trimming: 6 bases; J trimming: 3 bases; junction bases outside the gene matches: 10. From germline, CDR1 is SGHNT and CDR2 YENEEA. This CDR3 spans 15 amino acids. Written as DNA, the CDR3 is TGTGCCAGCAGTGCAACCGCCGGGGGGGACTACGAGCAGTACTTC. Its protein product is CASSATAGGDYEQYF.

This chain uses TRBV6-1 with TRBJ2-7, with D perhaps assigned TRBD1 or TRBD2 (7 bases each). V gave up 1 base and J gave up 3 bases, with 13 bases separating them. Germline V gene sequence: CDR1 MNHNS, CDR2 SASEGT. CDR3 length equals 15 residues. CDR3 nucleotide sequence: TGTGCCAGCAGTGAAGGGGAGGGGGCCTTCTACGAGCAGTACTTC. This encodes CASSEGEGAFYEQYF.

This chain connects TRBV27 to TRBJ2-5; no reliable D call. Germline CDR1 MNHEY, CDR2 SMNVEV (reference sequence). This CDR3 is 14 amino acids long. With 6 bases removed from V and 2 bases from J, the gap between germline ends came to 13 bases. The CDR3 spells CASRKLSGQETQYF. The DNA of the CDR3 is TGTGCCAGCAGAAAGCTTAGTGGGCAAGAGACCCAGTACTTC.